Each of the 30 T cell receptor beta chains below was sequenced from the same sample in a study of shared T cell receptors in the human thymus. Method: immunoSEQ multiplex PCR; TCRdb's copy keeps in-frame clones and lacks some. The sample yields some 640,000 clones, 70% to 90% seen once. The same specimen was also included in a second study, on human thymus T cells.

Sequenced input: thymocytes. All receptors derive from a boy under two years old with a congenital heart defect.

Written as DNA, the CDR3 is TGTGCCAGCAGCCCGGGACAGGTGAACACTGAAGCTTTCTTT. It specifies CASSPGQVNTEAFF. The chain employs TRBV5-4 and TRBJ1-1; 8 bases align to TRBD1. The trim removed 4 bases at V and 0 bases at J, leaving 2 bases unmatched. Per germline, CDR1 SGHNT and CDR2 YYREEE (reference sequence). The CDR3 length is 14 residues.

CDR3 loop: CASTSGGAGGTQYF. In DNA, the CDR3 is TGTGCCAGCACCTCCGGGGGGGCCGGGGGGACCCAGTACTTC. The rearrangement joins TRBV6-1 to TRBJ2-5; TRBD2 matches 8 bases. This CDR3 spans 14 amino acids. V shed 7 bases and J 7 bases; nucleotides not matched to a gene: 11. Germline-derived CDR1 and CDR2 are MNHNS and SASEGT.

This CDR3 is CASSPCRDRGPNTGELFF. The CDR3 DNA reads as TGCGCCAGCAGCCCCTGCAGGGACAGGGGACCGAACACCGGGGAGCTGTTTTTT. The genes are TRBV4-3 and TRBJ2-2, with 10 bases lining up with TRBD1. V shed 4 bases and J 0 bases; nucleotides not matched to a gene: 8. Germline values: CDR1 LGHNA, CDR2 YSLEER. CDR3 length: 18 amino acids.

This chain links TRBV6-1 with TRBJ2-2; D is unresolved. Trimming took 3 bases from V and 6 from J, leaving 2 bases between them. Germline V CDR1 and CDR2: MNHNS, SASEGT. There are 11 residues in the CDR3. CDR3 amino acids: CASSDSGELFF. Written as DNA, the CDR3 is TGTGCCAGCAGTGACTCCGGGGAGCTGTTTTTT.

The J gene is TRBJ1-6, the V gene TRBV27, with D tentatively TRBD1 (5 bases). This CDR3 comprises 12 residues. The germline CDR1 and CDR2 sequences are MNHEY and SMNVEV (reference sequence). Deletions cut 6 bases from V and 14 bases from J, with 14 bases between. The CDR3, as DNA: TGTGCCAGCAGCCCGCGGGGGTCTTCCCTCCACTTT. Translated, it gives CASSPRGSSLHF.

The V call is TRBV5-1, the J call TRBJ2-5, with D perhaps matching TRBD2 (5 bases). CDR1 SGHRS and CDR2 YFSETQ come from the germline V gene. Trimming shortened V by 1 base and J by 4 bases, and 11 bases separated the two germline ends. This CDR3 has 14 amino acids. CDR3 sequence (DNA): TGCGCCAGCAGCTTGACGGGGTCCGGAGAGACCCAGTACTTC. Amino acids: CASSLTGSGETQYF.

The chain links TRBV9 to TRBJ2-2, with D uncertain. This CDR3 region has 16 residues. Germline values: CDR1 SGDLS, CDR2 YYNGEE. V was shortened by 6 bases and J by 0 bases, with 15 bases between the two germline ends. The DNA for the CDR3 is TGTGCCAGCAACAAAATGGAGCAGACGAACACCGGGGAGCTGTTTTTT. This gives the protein CASNKMEQTNTGELFF.

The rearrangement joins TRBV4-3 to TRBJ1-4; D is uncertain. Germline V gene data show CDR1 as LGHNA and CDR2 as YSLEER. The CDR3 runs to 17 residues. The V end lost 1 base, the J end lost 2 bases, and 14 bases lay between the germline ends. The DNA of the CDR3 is TGCGCCAGCAGCCAAGTTGGTACTACGGGTACTAATGAAAAACTGTTTTTT. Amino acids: CASSQVGTTGTNEKLFF.

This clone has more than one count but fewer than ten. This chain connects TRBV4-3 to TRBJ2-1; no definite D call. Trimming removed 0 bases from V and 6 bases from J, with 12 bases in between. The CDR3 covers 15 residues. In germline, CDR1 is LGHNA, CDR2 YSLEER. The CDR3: CASSQDPASGNEQFF. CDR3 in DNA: TGCGCCAGCAGCCAAGATCCGGCTAGTGGCAATGAGCAGTTCTTC.

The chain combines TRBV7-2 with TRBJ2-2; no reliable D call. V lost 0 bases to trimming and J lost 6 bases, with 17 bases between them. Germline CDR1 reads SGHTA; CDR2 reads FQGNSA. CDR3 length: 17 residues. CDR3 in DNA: TGTGCCAGCAGCTTAGCGGTGGTCTCTAATCGAGCCGGGGAGCTGTTTTTT. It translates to CASSLAVVSNRAGELFF.

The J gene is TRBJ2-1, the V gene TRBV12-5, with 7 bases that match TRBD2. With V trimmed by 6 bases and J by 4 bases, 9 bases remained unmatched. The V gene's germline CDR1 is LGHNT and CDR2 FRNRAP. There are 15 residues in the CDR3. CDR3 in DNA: TGTGCTAGTGGATTATTGGGGGAGGGATACAATGAGCAGTTCTTC. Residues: CASGLLGEGYNEQFF.

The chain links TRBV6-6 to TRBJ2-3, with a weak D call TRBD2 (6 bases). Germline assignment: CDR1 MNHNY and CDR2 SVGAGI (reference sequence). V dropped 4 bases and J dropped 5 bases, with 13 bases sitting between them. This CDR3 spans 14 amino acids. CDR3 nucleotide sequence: TGTGCCAGCAGTTCGCGGGACCCTAGAGATACGCAGTATTTT. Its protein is CASSSRDPRDTQYF.

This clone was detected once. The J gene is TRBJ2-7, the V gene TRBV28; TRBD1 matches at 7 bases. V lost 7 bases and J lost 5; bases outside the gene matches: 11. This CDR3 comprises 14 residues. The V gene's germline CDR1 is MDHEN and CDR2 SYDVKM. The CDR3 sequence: CASNPGGMENEQYF. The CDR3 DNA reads TGTGCCAGCAATCCAGGGGGTATGGAAAACGAGCAGTACTTC.

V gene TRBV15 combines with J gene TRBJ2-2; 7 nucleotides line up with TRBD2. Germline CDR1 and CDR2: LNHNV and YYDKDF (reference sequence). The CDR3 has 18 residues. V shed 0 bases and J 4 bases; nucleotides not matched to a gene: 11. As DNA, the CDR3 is TGTGCCACCAGCAGAGATCTTCCGCGGGAGCTACCCACCGGGGAGCTGTTTTTT. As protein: CATSRDLPRELPTGELFF.

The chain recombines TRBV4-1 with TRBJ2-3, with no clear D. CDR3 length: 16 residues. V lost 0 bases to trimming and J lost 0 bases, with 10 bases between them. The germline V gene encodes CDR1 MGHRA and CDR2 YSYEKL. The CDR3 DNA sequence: TGCGCCAGCAGCCAAGAACCAGCAGCGAGCACAGATACGCAGTATTTT. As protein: CASSQEPAASTDTQYF.

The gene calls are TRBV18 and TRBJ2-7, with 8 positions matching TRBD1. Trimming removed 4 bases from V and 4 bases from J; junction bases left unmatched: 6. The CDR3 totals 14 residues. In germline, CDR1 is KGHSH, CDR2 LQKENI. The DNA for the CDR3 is TGTGCCAGCTCACTCCGGACAGGGTGGTACGAGCAGTACTTC. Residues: CASSLRTGWYEQYF.

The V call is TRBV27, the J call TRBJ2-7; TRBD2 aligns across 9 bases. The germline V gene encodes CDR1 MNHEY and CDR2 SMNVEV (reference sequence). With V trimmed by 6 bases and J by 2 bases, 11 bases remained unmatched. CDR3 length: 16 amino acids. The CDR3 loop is CASSSLPSGTPYEQYF. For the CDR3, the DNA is TGTGCCAGCAGCTCCTTGCCTAGCGGGACCCCCTACGAGCAGTACTTC.

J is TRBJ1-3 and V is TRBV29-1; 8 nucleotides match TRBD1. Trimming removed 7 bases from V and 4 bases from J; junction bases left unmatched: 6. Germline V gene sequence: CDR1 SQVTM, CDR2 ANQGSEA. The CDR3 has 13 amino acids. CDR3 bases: TGCAGCGGACAGGGGCAGTTCGGAAACACCATATATTTT. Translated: CSGQGQFGNTIYF.

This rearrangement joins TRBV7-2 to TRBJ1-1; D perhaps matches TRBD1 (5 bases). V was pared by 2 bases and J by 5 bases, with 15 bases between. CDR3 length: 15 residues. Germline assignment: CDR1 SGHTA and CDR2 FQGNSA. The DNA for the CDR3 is TGTGCCAGCAGCTTACTCAGCCAGGGAGGGACTGAAGCTTTCTTT. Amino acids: CASSLLSQGGTEAFF.

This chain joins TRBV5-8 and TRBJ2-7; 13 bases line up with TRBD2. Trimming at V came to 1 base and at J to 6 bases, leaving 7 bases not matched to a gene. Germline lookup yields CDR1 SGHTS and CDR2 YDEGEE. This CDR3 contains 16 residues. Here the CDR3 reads CASSLTSGRAKGEQYF. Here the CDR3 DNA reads TGTGCCAGCAGCTTGACTAGCGGGAGGGCCAAGGGCGAGCAGTACTTC.

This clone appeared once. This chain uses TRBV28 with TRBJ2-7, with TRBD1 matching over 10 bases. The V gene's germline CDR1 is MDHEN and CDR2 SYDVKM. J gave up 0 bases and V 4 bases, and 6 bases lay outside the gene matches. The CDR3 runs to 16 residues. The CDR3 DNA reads TGTGCCAGCAGTTCCTGGGACAGGGGTTTCTCCTACGAGCAGTACTTC. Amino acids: CASSSWDRGFSYEQYF.

CDR3 amino acids: CASSDEGRAAETQYF. In DNA, the CDR3 is TGTGCCAGCAGTGACGAAGGCAGGGCGGCGGAGACCCAGTACTTC. The chain recombines TRBV6-1 with TRBJ2-5, with D perhaps TRBD1 (5 bases). This CDR3 comprises 15 residues. Trimming stripped 3 bases from V and 5 bases from J, with 16 bases between. The germline gives CDR1 MNHNS, CDR2 SASEGT.

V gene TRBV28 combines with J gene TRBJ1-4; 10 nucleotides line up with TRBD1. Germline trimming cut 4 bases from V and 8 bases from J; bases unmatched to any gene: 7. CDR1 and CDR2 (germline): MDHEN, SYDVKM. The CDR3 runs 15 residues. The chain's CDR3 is CASSSRQGAEEKLFF. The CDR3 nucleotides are TGTGCCAGCAGTTCCAGACAGGGGGCTGAAGAAAAACTGTTTTTT.

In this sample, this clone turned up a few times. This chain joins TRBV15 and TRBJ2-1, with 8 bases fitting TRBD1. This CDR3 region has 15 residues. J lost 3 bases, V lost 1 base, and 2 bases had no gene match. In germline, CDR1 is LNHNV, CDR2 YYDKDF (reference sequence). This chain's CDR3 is CATSRVDRDYNEQFF. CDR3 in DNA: TGTGCCACCAGCAGAGTGGACAGGGACTACAATGAGCAGTTCTTC.

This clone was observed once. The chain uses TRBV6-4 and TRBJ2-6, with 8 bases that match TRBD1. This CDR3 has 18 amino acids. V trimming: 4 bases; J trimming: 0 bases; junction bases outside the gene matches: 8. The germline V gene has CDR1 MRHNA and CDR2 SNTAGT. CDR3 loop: CASSARGLEASGANVLTF. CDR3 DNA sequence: TGTGCCAGCAGTGCCAGGGGGCTGGAAGCCTCTGGGGCCAACGTCCTGACTTTC.

CDR3 protein: CASTPSGGTYTQYF. CDR3 bases: TGTGCCAGCACCCCTAGCGGGGGTACGTATACGCAGTATTTT. The chain has TRBV28 and TRBJ2-3, with 10 nucleotides matching TRBD2. V trimming: 7 bases; J trimming: 7 bases; junction bases outside the gene matches: 8. The CDR3 contains 14 residues. Germline V CDR1 and CDR2: MDHEN, SYDVKM.

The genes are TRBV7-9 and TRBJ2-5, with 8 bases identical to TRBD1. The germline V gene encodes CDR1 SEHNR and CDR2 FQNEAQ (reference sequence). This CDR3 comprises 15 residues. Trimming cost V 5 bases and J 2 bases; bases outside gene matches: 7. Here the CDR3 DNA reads TGTGCCAGCAGCCAGGGGGCGGGGTCTCAAGAGACCCAGTACTTC. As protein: CASSQGAGSQETQYF.

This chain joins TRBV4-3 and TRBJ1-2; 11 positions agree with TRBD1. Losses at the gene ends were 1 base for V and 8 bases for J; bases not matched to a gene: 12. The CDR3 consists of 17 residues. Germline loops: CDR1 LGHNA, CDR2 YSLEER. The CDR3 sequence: CASSQGRTGGRRQGYTF. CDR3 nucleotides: TGCGCCAGCAGCCAAGGCCGGACAGGGGGCCGACGGCAAGGCTACACCTTC.

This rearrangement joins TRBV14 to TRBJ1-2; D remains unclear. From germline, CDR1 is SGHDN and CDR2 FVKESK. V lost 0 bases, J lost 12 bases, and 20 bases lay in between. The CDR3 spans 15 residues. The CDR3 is CASSQEQGTLIEDTF. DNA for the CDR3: TGTGCCAGCAGCCAAGAGCAAGGAACTCTTATTGAGGACACCTTC.

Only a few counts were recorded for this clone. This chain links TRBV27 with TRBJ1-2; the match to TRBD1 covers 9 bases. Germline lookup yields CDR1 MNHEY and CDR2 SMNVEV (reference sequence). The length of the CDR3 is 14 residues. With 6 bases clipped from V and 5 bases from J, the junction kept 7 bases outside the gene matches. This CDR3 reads CASRNTGGGYGYTF. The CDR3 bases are TGTGCCAGCAGAAATACAGGGGGCGGGTATGGCTACACCTTC.